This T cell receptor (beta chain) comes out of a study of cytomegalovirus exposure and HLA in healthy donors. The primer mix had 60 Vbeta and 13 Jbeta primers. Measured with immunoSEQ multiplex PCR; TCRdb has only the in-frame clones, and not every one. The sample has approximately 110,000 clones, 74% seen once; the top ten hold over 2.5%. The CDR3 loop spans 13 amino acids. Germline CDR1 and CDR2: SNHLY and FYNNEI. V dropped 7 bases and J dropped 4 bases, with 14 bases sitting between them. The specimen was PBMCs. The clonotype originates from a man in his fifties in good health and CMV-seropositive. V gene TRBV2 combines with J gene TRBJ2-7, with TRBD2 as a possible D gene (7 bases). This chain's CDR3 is CASIGGLGYEQYF. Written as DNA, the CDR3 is TGTGCCAGCATCGGGGGGCTTGGGTACGAGCAGTACTTC. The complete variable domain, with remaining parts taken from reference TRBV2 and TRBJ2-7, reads EPEVTQTPSHQVTQMGQEVILRCVPISNHLYFYWYRQILGQKVEFLVSFYNNEISEKSEIFDDQFSVERPDGSNFTLKIRSTKLEDSAMYFCASIGGLGYEQYFGPGTRLTVT.